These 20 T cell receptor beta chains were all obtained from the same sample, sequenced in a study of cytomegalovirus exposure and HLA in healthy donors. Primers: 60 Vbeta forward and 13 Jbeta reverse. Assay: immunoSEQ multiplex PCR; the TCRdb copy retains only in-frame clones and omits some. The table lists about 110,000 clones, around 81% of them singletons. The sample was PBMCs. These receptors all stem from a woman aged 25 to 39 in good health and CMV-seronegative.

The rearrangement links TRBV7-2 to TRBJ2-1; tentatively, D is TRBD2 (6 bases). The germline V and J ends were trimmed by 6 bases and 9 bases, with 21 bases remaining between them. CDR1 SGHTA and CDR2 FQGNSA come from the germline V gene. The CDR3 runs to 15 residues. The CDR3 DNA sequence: TGTGCCAGCAGAAACTCTTTTGGGGGAGGTCGTGAGCAGTTCTTC. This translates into CASRNSFGGGREQFF.

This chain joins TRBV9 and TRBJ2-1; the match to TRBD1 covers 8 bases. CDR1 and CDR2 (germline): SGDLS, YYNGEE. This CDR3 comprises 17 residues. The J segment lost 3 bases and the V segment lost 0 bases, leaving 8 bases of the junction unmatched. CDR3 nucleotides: TGTGCCAGCAGCGTAGCAGGGGGCGGCAGGGTCTACAATGAGCAGTTCTTC. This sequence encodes CASSVAGGGRVYNEQFF.

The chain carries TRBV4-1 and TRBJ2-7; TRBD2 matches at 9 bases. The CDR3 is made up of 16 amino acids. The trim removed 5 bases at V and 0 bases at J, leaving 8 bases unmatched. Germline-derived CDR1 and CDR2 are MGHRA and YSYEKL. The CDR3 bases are TGCGCCAGCAGCTTCGCCCTAGCGGGGAACTCCTACGAGCAGTACTTC. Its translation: CASSFALAGNSYEQYF.

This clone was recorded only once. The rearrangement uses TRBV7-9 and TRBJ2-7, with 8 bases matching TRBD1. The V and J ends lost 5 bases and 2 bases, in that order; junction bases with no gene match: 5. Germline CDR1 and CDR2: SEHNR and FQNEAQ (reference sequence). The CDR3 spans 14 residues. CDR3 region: CASSIQGVAYEQYF. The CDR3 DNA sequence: TGTGCCAGCAGCATACAGGGGGTCGCCTACGAGCAGTACTTC. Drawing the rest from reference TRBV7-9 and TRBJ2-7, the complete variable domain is DTGVSQNPRHKITKRGQNVTFRCDPISEHNRLYWYRQTLGQGPEFLTYFQNEAQLEKSRLLSDRFSAERPKGSFSTLEIQRTEQGDSAMYLCASSIQGVAYEQYFGPGTRLTVT.

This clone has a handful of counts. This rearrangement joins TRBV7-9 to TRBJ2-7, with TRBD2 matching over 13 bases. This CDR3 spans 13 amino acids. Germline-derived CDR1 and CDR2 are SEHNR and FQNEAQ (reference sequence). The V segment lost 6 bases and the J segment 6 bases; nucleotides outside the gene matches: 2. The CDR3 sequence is CASSRTSGSEQYF. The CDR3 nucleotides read TGTGCCAGCAGTCGGACTAGCGGGAGCGAGCAGTACTTC.

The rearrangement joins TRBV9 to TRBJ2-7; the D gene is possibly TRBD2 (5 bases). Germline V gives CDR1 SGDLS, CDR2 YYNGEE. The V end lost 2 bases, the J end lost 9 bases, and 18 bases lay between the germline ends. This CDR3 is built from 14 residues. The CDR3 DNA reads TGTGCCAGCAGCGTCTTGGACTCCGGAGCTGTGCAGTACTTC. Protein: CASSVLDSGAVQYF.

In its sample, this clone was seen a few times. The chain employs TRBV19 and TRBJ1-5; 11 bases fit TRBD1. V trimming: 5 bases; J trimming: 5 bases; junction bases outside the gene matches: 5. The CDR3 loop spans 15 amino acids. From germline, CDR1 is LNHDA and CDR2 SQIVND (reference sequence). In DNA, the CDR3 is TGTGCCAGTAGTTCACGGGACAGGGGGGATCAGCCCCAGCATTTT. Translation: CASSSRDRGDQPQHF.

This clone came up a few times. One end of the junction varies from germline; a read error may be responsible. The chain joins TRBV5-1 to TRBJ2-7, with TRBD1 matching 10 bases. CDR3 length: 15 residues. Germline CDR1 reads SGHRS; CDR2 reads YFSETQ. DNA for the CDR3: TGCGCCAGCAGCCGCGGGACAGGGGAGTCCTTCGAGCAGTACTTC. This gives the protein CASSRGTGESFEQYF.

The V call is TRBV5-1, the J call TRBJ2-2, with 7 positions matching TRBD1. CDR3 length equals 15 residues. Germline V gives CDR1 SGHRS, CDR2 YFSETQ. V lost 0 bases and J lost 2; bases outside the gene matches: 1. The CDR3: CASSLGQGNTGELFF. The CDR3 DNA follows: TGCGCCAGCAGCTTGGGACAGGGAAACACCGGGGAGCTGTTTTTT. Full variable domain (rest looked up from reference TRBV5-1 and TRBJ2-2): KAGVTQTPRYLIKTRGQQVTLSCSPISGHRSVSWYQQTPGQGLQFLFEYFSETQRNKGNFPGRFSGRQFSNSRSEMNVSTLELGDSALYLCASSLGQGNTGELFFGEGSRLTVL.

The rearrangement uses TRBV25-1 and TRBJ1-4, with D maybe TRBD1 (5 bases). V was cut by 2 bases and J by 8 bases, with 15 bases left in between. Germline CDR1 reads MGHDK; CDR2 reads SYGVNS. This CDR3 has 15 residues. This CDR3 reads CASSEGTGVPEKLFF. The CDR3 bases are TGTGCCAGCAGTGAAGGCACAGGCGTCCCGGAAAAACTGTTTTTT.

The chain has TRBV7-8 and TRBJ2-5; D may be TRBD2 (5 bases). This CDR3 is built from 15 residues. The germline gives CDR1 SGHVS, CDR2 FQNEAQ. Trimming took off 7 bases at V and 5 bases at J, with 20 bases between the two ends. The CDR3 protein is CASKSEPGSWETQYF. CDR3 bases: TGTGCCAGCAAATCTGAGCCGGGGTCGTGGGAGACCCAGTACTTC.

This CDR3 is CASSYSTSALYF. DNA of the CDR3: TGTGCCAGCAGTTACTCGACATCGGCCCTGTACTTC. V and J are TRBV6-5 and TRBJ2-5; the D is unclear. CDR3 length: 12 amino acids. V lost 0 bases to trimming and J lost 13 bases, with 12 bases between them. Germline assignment: CDR1 MNHEY and CDR2 SVGAGI.

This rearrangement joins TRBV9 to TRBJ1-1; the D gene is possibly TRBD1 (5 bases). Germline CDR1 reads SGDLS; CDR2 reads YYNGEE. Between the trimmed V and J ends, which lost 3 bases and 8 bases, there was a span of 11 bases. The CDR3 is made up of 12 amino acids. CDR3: CASSGDRTEAFF. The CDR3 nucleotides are TGTGCCAGCAGCGGGGATAGGACAGAAGCTTTCTTT.

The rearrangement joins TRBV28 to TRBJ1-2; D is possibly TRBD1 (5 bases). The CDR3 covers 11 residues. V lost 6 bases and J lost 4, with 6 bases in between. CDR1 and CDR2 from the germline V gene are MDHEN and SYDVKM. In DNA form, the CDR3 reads TGTGCCAGCAGACAGGTCTATGGCTACACCTTC. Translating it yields CASRQVYGYTF.

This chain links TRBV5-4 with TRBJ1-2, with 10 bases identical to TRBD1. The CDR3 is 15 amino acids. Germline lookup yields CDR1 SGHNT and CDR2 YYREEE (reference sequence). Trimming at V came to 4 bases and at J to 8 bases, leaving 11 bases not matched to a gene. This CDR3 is CASSPAGTGVMGYTF. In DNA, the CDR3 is TGTGCCAGCAGCCCGGCCGGGACAGGGGTAATGGGCTACACCTTC.

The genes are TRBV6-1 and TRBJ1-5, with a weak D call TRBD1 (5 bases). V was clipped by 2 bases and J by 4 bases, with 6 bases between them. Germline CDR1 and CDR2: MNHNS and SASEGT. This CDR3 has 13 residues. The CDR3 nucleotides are TGTGCCAGCAGTGAAAGGGGTAATCAGCCCCAGCATTTT. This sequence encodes CASSERGNQPQHF.

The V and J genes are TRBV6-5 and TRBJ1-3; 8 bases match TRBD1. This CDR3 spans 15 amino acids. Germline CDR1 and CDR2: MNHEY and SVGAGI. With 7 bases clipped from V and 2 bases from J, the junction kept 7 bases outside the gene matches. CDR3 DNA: TGTGCCAGCATTCCCTCAGGGGGCCCTGGAAACACCATATATTTT. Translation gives CASIPSGGPGNTIYF.

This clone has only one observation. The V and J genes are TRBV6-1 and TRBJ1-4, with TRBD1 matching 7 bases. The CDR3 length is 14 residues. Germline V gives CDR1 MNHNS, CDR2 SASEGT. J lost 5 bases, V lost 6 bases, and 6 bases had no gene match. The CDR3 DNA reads TGTGCCAGCAGCAGACAGGGAAGGAATGAAAAACTGTTTTTT. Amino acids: CASSRQGRNEKLFF.

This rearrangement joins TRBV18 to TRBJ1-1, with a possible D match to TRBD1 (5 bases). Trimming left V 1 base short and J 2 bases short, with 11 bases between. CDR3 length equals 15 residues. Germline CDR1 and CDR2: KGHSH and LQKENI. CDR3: CASSPREGSNTEAFF. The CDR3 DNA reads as TGTGCCAGCTCACCACGGGAGGGGAGCAACACTGAAGCTTTCTTT.

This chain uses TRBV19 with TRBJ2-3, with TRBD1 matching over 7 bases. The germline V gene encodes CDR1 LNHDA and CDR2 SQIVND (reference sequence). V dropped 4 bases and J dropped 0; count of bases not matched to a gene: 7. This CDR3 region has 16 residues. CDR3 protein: CASSKRQGASTDTQYF. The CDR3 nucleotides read TGTGCCAGTAGTAAGAGACAGGGAGCGAGCACAGATACGCAGTATTTT.